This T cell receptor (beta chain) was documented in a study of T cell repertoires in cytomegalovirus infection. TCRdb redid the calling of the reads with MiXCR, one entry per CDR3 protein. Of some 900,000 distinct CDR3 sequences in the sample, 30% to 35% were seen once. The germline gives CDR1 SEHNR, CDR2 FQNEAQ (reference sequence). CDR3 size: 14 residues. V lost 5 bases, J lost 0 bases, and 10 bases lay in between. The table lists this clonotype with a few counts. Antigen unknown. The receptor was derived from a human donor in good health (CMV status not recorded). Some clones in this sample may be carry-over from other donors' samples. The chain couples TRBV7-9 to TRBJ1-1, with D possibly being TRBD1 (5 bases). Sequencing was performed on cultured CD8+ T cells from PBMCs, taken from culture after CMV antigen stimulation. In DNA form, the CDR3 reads TGTGCCAGCAGCGGGACGCAAGTGAACACTGAAGCTTTCTTT. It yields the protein CASSGTQVNTEAFF.